A single sample is the source of the 23 T cell receptor beta chains below, sequenced in a study of cytomegalovirus exposure and HLA in healthy donors. It was with 60 Vbeta and 13 Jbeta primers that the PCR ran. Using immunoSEQ multiplex PCR, the repertoire was profiled, and TCRdb retains in-frame clones only, with some absent. Here the sample spans approximately 59,000 clones, 55% to 75% being singletons. Specimen: PBMCs. The receptor source for this set is a man aged 40-50 years in good health and CMV-seropositive.

On this clone: One end of the junction is discordant with germline, which a read error may explain. Other DNA sequences of this sample code for an identical CDR3. The V call is TRBV27, the J call TRBJ2-2; 7 bases align to TRBD1. The CDR3 loop spans 14 amino acids. CDR1 is MNHEY, CDR2 SMNVEV, per germline (reference sequence). The CDR3 sequence: CAGRTGASTGELFF. CDR3 nucleotides: TGTGCCGGCAGGACAGGAGCGAGTACCGGGGAGCTGTTTTTT.

With regard to this clone: One junction end does not reproduce the germline sequence, and a read error may be involved. V gene TRBV11-2 combines with J gene TRBJ1-2; no reliable D call. Germline V lookup: CDR1 SGHAT, CDR2 FQNNGV. This CDR3 has 13 amino acids. The DNA for the CDR3 is TGTGCCAGCAGCTTAGATCTGGGCAGTAACAAGCCATTC. This encodes CASSLDLGSNKPF. Complete variable domain (other parts from reference TRBV11-2 and TRBJ1-2): EAGVAQSPRYKIIEKRQSVAFWCNPISGHATLYWYQQILGQGPKLLIQFQNNGVVDDSQLPKDRFSAERLKGVDSTLKIQPAKLEDSAVYLCASSLDLGSNKPFGSGTRLTVV.

The chain couples TRBV6-1 to TRBJ1-6; 7 positions match TRBD1. The CDR3 runs to 15 residues. V trimming: 3 bases; J trimming: 9 bases; junction bases outside the gene matches: 8. CDR1 is MNHNS, CDR2 SASEGT, per germline. This chain's CDR3 is CASSDAQGSGSPLHF. The CDR3 nucleotides read TGTGCCAGCAGTGACGCACAGGGGTCTGGTTCACCCCTCCACTTT.

This chain connects TRBV2 to TRBJ2-7; D is unclear. There are 16 residues in the CDR3. Trimming shortened V by 1 base and J by 5 bases, and 18 bases separated the two germline ends. Per germline, CDR1 SNHLY and CDR2 FYNNEI. CDR3 residues: CASSEGAGLMSHEQYF. CDR3 coding DNA: TGTGCCAGCAGTGAAGGGGCAGGCTTAATGTCCCACGAGCAGTACTTC. The full variable domain, with the rest looked up from reference TRBV2 and TRBJ2-7, is EPEVTQTPSHQVTQMGQEVILRCVPISNHLYFYWYRQILGQKVEFLVSFYNNEISEKSEIFDDQFSVERPDGSNFTLKIRSTKLEDSAMYFCASSEGAGLMSHEQYFGPGTRLTVT.

This clone was picked up a small number of times. The rearrangement joins TRBV9 to TRBJ2-2; 10 positions match TRBD1. Germline V gene lookup returns CDR1 SGDLS and CDR2 YYNGEE. The CDR3 extends over 17 amino acids. With V trimmed by 0 bases and J by 3 bases, 5 bases remained unmatched. The CDR3 loop is CASSVARDRGDTGELFF. CDR3 bases: TGTGCCAGCAGCGTAGCAAGGGACAGGGGTGACACCGGGGAGCTGTTTTTT.

This clone was seen only once. The chain has TRBV6-1 and TRBJ1-5, with TRBD1 identical over 10 bases. V lost 0 bases, J lost 7 bases, and 6 bases stayed unmatched. The CDR3 is made up of 16 amino acids. Per the germline V gene, CDR1 is MNHNS and CDR2 is SASEGT. The CDR3 sequence: CASSEADRGPGQPQHF. The DNA of the CDR3 is TGTGCCAGCAGTGAAGCTGACAGGGGGCCGGGACAGCCCCAGCATTTT.

This clone showed up just a few times. This sequence joins TRBV23-1 and TRBJ1-1, with 10 bases that match TRBD1. TRBV23-1 is treated as an ORF (open reading frame) with a function not yet certain. The CDR3 extends over 15 amino acids. The trim removed 4 bases at V and 4 bases at J, leaving 6 bases unmatched. In DNA, the CDR3 is TGCGCCAGCAGTCGGGAGAGGACAGGGGGCACTGAAGCTTTCTTT. Translating gives CASSRERTGGTEAFF.

V gene TRBV7-2 combines with J gene TRBJ2-7, with a weak D call TRBD1 (6 bases). This CDR3 comprises 15 residues. V lost 5 bases to trimming and J lost 1 base, with 15 bases between them. CDR1 SGHTA and CDR2 FQGNSA come from the germline V gene. CDR3 nucleotides: TGTGCCAGCAGCCCCAACACAGGGTGGTCCTACGAGCAGTACTTC. It yields the protein CASSPNTGWSYEQYF.

The V gene is TRBV5-1, the J gene TRBJ2-7; TRBD1 might be the D (5 bases). The V gene's germline CDR1 is SGHRS and CDR2 YFSETQ. Trimming took 0 bases from V and 6 from J, leaving 10 bases between them. The CDR3 is made up of 13 amino acids. DNA for the CDR3: TGCGCCAGCAGCTTGGAGGGGTCCGGCGAGCAGTACTTC. As protein: CASSLEGSGEQYF.

This clone was picked up a small number of times. The V and J genes are TRBV29-1 and TRBJ1-2, with 7 bases matching TRBD1. This CDR3 has 16 amino acids. V lost 5 bases, J lost 5 bases, and 17 bases stayed unmatched. CDR1 is SQVTM and CDR2 is ANQGSEA in the germline V gene. CDR3 residues: CSVPGVPDRTPYGYTF. In DNA, the CDR3 is TGCAGCGTTCCGGGGGTTCCGGACAGGACTCCATATGGCTACACCTTC.

The CDR3 reads CAISESGLAGYEQYF. The DNA for the CDR3 is TGTGCCATCAGTGAGTCAGGACTAGCGGGCTACGAGCAGTACTTC. The chain links TRBV10-3 to TRBJ2-7; 11 nucleotides agree with TRBD2. The CDR3 covers 15 residues. Germline V gene lookup returns CDR1 ENHRY and CDR2 SYGVKD. V was clipped by 0 bases and J by 3 bases; unmatched bases: 1.

This chain links TRBV19 with TRBJ2-7; 8 nucleotides align to TRBD1. The CDR3 sequence is 16 residues long. Germline loops: CDR1 LNHDA, CDR2 SQIVND (reference sequence). With 4 bases clipped from V and 2 bases from J, the junction kept 10 bases outside the gene matches. The CDR3 coding sequence is TGTGCCAGTAGTAGATACAGTGGACAGGGTACCTACGAGCAGTACTTC. This encodes CASSRYSGQGTYEQYF.

This clone was observed a handful of times. The gene calls are TRBV6-1 and TRBJ2-3, with D possibly being TRBD1 (6 bases). The CDR3 contains 12 residues. The germline CDR1 and CDR2 sequences are MNHNS and SASEGT. V gave up 5 bases and J gave up 3 bases, with 6 bases separating them. The CDR3 protein is CASSQGTDTQYF. The CDR3 DNA is TGTGCCAGCAGTCAGGGGACAGATACGCAGTATTTT.

This chain uses TRBV29-1 with TRBJ2-7; 11 nucleotides agree with TRBD1. Germline loops: CDR1 SQVTM, CDR2 ANQGSEA. The CDR3 is 13 residues long. V shed 7 bases, J shed 3 bases, and the junction held 5 bases outside the gene matches. The CDR3 nucleotides read TGCAGCGGGGGACAGGGGGGTGTCTACGAGCAGTACTTC. Its translation: CSGGQGGVYEQYF.

The gene calls are TRBV7-9 and TRBJ2-3, with D hard to call. The germline gives CDR1 SEHNR, CDR2 FQNEAQ (reference sequence). The CDR3 consists of 12 residues. Trimming shortened V by 5 bases and J by 0 bases, and 3 bases separated the two germline ends. DNA of the CDR3: TGTGCCAGCAGCCCTAGCACAGATACGCAGTATTTT. Residues: CASSPSTDTQYF.

This chain links TRBV5-1 with TRBJ2-3, with D maybe TRBD2 (5 bases). Germline assignment: CDR1 SGHRS and CDR2 YFSETQ. CDR3 length: 13 amino acids. V lost 4 bases, J lost 4 bases, and 10 bases lay in between. The CDR3 DNA follows: TGCGCCAGCAGCCAGCGGCCCTCAGATACGCAGTATTTT. Translation: CASSQRPSDTQYF.

V usage is TRBV19 and J usage is TRBJ1-6; D is uncertain. With 2 bases removed from V and 6 bases from J, the gap between germline ends came to 8 bases. This CDR3 is 14 amino acids long. Germline CDR1 is LNHDA and CDR2 is SQIVND (reference sequence). This CDR3 reads CASSITGPNSPLHF. DNA for the CDR3: TGTGCCAGTAGTATAACTGGGCCTAATTCACCCCTCCACTTT. Looking up the rest from reference TRBV19 and TRBJ1-6 gives the full variable domain: DGGITQSPKYLFRKEGQNVTLSCEQNLNHDAMYWYRQDPGQGLRLIYYSQIVNDFQKGDIAEGYSVSREKKESFPLTVTSAQKNPTAFYLCASSITGPNSPLHFGNGTRLTVT.

The chain is built from TRBV27 and TRBJ1-1, with TRBD1 as a possible D gene (6 bases). Germline CDR1 is MNHEY and CDR2 is SMNVEV (reference sequence). The CDR3 contains 13 residues. Trimming took off 5 bases at V and 7 bases at J, with 14 bases between the two ends. The CDR3 bases are TGTGCCAGCAGTACAGGGCCCGGAGGTGAAGCTTTCTTT. Amino acids: CASSTGPGGEAFF.

In its sample, this clone was seen once. The CDR3 region has the DNA TGTGCCAGCAGTGAAGCGTCGTGGCCCCAGCATTTT. Its translation is CASSEASWPQHF. The genes are TRBV6-1 and TRBJ1-5, with D unresolved. The CDR3 runs to 12 residues. V was shortened by 0 bases and J by 9 bases, with 6 bases between the two germline ends. Germline lookup yields CDR1 MNHNS and CDR2 SASEGT.

This clone was observed a handful of times. This chain connects TRBV9 to TRBJ1-5; 9 bases map to TRBD1. J gave up 0 bases and V 3 bases, and 7 bases lay outside the gene matches. The length of the CDR3 is 17 residues. Germline V lookup: CDR1 SGDLS, CDR2 YYNGEE. The CDR3 DNA follows: TGTGCCAGCAGCGCAGGACAGGGGTCATATAGCAATCAGCCCCAGCATTTT. It codes for CASSAGQGSYSNQPQHF.

With regard to this clone: Its ends do not fully match the called genes, so a read error is possible. V gene TRBV6-1 combines with J gene TRBJ2-1, with a weak D call TRBD2 (7 bases). This CDR3 region has 14 residues. Germline-derived CDR1 and CDR2 are MNHNS and SASEGT. For the CDR3, the DNA is TGTGCCAGAAGTGTAGGACTAGGGGGTAATGAGCAGTTCTTC. This translates into CARSVGLGGNEQFF.

The rearrangement uses TRBV28 and TRBJ2-7; 7 bases are a match to TRBD2. V lost 3 bases to trimming and J lost 1 base; unmatched junction nucleotides: 9. This CDR3 has 16 amino acids. The germline gives CDR1 MDHEN, CDR2 SYDVKM. CDR3 nucleotides: TGTGCCAGCAGTTTGAATCTAGCGGTATTATCCTACGAGCAGTACTTC. This sequence encodes CASSLNLAVLSYEQYF.

V usage is TRBV11-1 and J usage is TRBJ1-1, with 11 bases fitting TRBD1. This CDR3 has 16 residues. V trimming: 0 bases; J trimming: 5 bases; junction bases outside the gene matches: 5. The germline V gene encodes CDR1 SGHAT and CDR2 FQDESV (reference sequence). The CDR3 sequence is CASSLAEGQGGTEAFF. CDR3 coding DNA: TGTGCCAGCAGCTTAGCCGAGGGACAGGGGGGGACTGAAGCTTTCTTT.